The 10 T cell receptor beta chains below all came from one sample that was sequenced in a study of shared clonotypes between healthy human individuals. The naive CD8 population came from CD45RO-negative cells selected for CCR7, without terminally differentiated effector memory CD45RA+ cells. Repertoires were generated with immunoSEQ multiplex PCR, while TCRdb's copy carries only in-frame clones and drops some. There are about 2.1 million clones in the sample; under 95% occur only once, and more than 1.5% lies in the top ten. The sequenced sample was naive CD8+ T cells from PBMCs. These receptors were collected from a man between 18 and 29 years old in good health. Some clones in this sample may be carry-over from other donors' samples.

The CDR3 coding sequence is TGTGCCAGCGGAAGAACAGGGTGGGGAGCTGAAGCTTTCTTT. Its protein is CASGRTGWGAEAFF. The chain couples TRBV14 to TRBJ1-1; the D gene is possibly TRBD1 (6 bases). Germline values: CDR1 SGHDN, CDR2 FVKESK. The CDR3 is 14 residues long. V was trimmed by 8 bases and J by 6 bases, leaving 19 bases between them.

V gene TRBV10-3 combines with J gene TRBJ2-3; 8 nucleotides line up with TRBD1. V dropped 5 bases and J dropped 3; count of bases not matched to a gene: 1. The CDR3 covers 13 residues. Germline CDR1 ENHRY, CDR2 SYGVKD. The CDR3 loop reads CAISYRGTDTQYF. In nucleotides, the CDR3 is TGTGCCATCAGTTACAGGGGGACAGATACGCAGTATTTT.

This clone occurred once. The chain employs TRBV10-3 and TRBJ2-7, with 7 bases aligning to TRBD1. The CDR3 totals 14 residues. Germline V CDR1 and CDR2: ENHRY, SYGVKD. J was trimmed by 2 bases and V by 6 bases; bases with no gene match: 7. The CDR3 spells CAISTGTVTYEQYF. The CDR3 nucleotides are TGTGCCATCAGCACCGGGACAGTGACCTACGAGCAGTACTTC.

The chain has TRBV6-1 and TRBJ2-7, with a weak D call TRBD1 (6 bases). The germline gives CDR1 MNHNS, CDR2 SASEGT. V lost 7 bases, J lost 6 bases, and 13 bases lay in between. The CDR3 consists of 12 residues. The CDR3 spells CASTTTGIEQYF. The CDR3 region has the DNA TGTGCCAGCACCACTACAGGGATCGAGCAGTACTTC.

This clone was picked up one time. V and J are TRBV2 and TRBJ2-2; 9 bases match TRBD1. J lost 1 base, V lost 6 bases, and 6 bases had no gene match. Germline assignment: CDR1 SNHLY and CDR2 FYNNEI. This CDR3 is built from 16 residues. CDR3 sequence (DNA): TGTGCCAGCAGCCCCCGGGACAGGGTGAACACCGGGGAGCTGTTTTTT. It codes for CASSPRDRVNTGELFF.

CDR3 DNA sequence: TGTGCCAGCAGCGAGGGGGTCCGGGAGGGCCCCACCTACGAGCAGTACTTC. Protein sequence: CASSEGVREGPTYEQYF. The rearrangement uses TRBV2 and TRBJ2-7, with 8 bases fitting TRBD2. The J segment lost 2 bases and the V segment lost 6 bases, leaving 15 bases of the junction unmatched. The CDR3 runs 17 residues. Per the germline V gene, CDR1 is SNHLY and CDR2 is FYNNEI.

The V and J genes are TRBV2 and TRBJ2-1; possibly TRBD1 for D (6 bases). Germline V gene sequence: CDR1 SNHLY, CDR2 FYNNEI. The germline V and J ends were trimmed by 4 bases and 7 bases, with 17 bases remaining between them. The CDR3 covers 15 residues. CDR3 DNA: TGTGCCAGCAGTGTCTCACAGGGTCTCTGGAATGAGCAGTTCTTC. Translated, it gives CASSVSQGLWNEQFF.

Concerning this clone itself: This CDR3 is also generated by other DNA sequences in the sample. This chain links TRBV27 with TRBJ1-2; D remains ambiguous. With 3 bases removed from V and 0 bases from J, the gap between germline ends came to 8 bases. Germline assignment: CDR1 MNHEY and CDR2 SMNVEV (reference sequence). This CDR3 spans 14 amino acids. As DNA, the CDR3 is TGTGCCAGCAGTTTTGTCGGATCTAACTATGGCTACACCTTC. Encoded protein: CASSFVGSNYGYTF.

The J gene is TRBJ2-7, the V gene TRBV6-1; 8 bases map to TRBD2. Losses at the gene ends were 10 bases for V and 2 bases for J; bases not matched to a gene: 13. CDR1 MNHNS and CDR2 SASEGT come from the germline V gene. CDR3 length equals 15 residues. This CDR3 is CATRRGSGGPYEQYF. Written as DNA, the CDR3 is TGTGCCACCCGGCGGGGAAGCGGGGGCCCCTACGAGCAGTACTTC.

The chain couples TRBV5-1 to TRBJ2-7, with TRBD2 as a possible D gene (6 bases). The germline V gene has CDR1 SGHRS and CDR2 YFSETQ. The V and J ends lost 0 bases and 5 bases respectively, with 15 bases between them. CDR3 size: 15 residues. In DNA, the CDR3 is TGCGCCAGCAGCTTGGTTTTTGGGCCGGGAGACGAGCAGTACTTC. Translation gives CASSLVFGPGDEQYF.